This TCR beta chain is from a study of a mutant IDH1 vaccine in newly diagnosed glioma. For the study at large: The sex distribution of treated patients was about 62% male and roughly 40% female, with a mean age of roughly 40 years. Broader study findings: Vaccine-induced immune responses occurred in 90% to 95% of patients.

The assay was immunoSEQ multiplex PCR, and TCRdb's table has in-frame clones only and misses some. The sample has tens of thousands of clones, about nine tenths seen once. About this clone: Antigen unknown.

Time point denoted: week 35, safety follow-up. Every vaccine dose comprised 300 ug of mutant IDH1 20-mer peptide plus topical imiquimod. Eight vaccinations went to patients in weeks 1, 3, 5, 7, 11, 15, 19, 23. V was pared by 6 bases and J by 4 bases, with 19 bases between. CDR3 length: 15 residues. CDR1 and CDR2 from the germline V gene are MNHEY and SMNVEV (reference sequence). This clonotype was sampled from a middle-aged man with glioma. The chain joins TRBV27 to TRBJ2-7, with D possibly TRBD2 on 6 matching bases. Specimen: PBMCs, collected from a glioma patient whose treatment included an IDH1 peptide vaccine. CDR3 DNA: TGTGCCAGCAGATTAAAGCCGCGGGGAGTTTACGAGCAGTACTTC. Translation: CASRLKPRGVYEQYF.